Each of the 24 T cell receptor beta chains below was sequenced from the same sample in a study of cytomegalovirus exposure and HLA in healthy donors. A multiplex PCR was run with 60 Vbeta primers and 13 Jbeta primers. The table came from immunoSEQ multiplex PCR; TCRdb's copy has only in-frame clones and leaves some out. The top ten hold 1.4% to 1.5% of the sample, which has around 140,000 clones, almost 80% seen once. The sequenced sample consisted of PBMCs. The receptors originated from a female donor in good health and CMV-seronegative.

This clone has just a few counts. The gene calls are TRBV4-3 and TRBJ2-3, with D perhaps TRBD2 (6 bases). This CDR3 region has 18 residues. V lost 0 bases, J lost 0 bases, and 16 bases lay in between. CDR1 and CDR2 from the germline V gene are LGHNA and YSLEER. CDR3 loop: CASSQEPLTSTSTDTQYF. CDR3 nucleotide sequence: TGCGCCAGCAGCCAAGAGCCCCTGACTAGTACTAGCACAGATACGCAGTATTTT.

DNA of the CDR3: TGTGCCAGCAGTGATCACACCACAGATACGCAGTATTTT. It translates to CASSDHTTDTQYF. J is TRBJ2-3 and V is TRBV6-4; no firm D call. This CDR3 has 13 residues. Trimming took 3 bases from V and 2 from J, leaving 6 bases between them. CDR1 and CDR2 from the germline V gene are MRHNA and SNTAGT.

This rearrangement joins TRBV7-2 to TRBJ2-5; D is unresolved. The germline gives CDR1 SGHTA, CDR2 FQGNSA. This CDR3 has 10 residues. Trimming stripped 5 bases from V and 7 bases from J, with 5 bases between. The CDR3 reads CASSPRTQYF. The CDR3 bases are TGTGCCAGCAGCCCCCGGACCCAGTACTTC.

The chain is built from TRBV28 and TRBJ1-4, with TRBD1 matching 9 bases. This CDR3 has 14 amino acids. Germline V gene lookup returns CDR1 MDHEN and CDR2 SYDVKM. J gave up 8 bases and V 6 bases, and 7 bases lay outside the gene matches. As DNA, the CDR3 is TGTGCCAGCAGCCACGGACAGGGGATCGAAAAACTGTTTTTT. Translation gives CASSHGQGIEKLFF.

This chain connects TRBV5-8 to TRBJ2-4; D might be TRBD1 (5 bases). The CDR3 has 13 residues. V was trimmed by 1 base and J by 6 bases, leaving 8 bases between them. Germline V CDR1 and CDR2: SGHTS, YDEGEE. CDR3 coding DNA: TGTGCCAGCAGCTTGCCAGGGCGAAACATTCAGTACTTC. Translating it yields CASSLPGRNIQYF. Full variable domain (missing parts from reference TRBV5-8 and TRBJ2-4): EAGVTQSPTHLIKTRGQQATLRCSPISGHTSVYWYQQALGLGLQFLLWYDEGEERNRGNFPPRFSGRQFPNYSSELNVNALELEDSALYLCASSLPGRNIQYFGAGTRLSVL.

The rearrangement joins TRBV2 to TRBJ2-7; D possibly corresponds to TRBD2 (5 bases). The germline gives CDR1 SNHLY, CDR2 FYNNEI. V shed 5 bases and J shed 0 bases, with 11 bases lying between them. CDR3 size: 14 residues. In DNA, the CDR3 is TGTGCCAGCAGTAGCGGTGCCTTCTCCTACGAGCAGTACTTC. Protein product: CASSSGAFSYEQYF.

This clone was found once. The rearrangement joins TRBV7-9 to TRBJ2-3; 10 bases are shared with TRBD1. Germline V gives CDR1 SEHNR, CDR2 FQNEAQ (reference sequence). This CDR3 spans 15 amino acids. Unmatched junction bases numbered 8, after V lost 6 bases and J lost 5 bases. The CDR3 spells CASSYPGTGVDTQYF. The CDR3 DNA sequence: TGTGCCAGCAGTTACCCCGGGACAGGGGTAGATACGCAGTATTTT.

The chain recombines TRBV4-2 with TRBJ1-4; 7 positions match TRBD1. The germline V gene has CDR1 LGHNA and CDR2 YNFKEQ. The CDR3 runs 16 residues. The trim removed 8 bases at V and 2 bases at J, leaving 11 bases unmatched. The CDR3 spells CASSTLGGSTNEKLFF. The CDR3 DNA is TGTGCCAGCTCCACTCTAGGGGGCTCGACTAATGAAAAACTGTTTTTT.

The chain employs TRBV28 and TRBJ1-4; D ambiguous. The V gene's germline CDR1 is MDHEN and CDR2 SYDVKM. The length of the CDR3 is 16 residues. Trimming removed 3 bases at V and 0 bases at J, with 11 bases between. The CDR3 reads CASSFLTRATNEKLFF. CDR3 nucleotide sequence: TGTGCCAGCAGTTTTCTAACTCGGGCAACTAATGAAAAACTGTTTTTT.

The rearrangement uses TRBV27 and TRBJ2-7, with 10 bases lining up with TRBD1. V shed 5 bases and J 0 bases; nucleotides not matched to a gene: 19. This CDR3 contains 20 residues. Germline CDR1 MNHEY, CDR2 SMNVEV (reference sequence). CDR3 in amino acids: CASSGHRDRGRGPISYEQYF. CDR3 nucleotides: TGTGCCAGCAGTGGACACCGGGACAGGGGAAGGGGGCCGATCTCCTACGAGCAGTACTTC.

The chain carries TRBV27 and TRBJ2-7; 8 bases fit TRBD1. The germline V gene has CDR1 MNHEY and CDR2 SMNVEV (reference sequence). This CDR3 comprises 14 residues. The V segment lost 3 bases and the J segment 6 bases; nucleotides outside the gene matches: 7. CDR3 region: CASSFWDRPGEQYF. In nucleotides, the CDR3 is TGTGCCAGCAGTTTTTGGGACAGGCCCGGCGAGCAGTACTTC.

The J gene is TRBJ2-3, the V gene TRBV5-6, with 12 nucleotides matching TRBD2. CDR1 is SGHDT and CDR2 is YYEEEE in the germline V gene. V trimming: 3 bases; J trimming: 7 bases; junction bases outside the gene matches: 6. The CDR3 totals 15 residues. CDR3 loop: CASSWVTSGRNTQYF. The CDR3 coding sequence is TGTGCCAGCAGCTGGGTGACTAGCGGGAGAAATACGCAGTATTTT.

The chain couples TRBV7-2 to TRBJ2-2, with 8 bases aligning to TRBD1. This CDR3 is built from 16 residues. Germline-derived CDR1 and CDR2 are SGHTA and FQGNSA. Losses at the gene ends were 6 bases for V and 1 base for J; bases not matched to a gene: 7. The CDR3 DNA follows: TGTGCCAGCAGACGTCCCGGGACAGGGAACACCGGGGAGCTGTTTTTT. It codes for CASRRPGTGNTGELFF.

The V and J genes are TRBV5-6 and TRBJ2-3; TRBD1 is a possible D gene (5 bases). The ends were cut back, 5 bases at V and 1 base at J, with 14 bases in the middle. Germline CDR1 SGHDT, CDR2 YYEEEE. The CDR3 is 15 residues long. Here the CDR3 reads CASRLQGIGTDTQYF. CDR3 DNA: TGTGCCAGCAGACTGCAGGGAATCGGCACAGATACGCAGTATTTT.

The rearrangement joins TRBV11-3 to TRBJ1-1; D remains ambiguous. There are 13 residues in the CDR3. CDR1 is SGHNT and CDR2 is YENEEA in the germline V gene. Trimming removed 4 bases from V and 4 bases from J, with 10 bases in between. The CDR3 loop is CASSSGRSTEAFF. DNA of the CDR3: TGTGCCAGCAGCTCCGGTCGGAGCACTGAAGCTTTCTTT.

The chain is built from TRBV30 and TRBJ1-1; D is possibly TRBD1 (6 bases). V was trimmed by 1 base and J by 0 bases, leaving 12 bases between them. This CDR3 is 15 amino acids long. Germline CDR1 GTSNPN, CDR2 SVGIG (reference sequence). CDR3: CAWSGTATLNTEAFF. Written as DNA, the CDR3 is TGTGCCTGGAGTGGGACAGCCACTTTGAACACTGAAGCTTTCTTT. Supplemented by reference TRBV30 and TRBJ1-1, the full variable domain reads SQTIHQWPATLVQPVGSPLSLECTVEGTSNPNLYWYRQAAGRGLQLLFYSVGIGQISSEVPQNLSASRPQDRQFILSSKKLLLSDSGFYLCAWSGTATLNTEAFFGQGTRLTVV.

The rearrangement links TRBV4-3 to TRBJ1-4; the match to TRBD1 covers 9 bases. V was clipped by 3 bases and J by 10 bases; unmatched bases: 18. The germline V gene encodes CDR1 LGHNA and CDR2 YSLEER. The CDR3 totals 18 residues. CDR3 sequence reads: CASSQGTGGRESGGKLFF. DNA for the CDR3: TGCGCCAGCAGCCAGGGAACAGGGGGCCGAGAATCAGGTGGAAAACTGTTTTTT.

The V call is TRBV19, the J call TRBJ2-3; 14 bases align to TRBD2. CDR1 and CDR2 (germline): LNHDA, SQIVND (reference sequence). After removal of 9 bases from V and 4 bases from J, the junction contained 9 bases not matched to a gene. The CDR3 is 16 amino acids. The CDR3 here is CASGKGLAGGPDTQYF. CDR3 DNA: TGTGCCAGCGGTAAAGGACTAGCGGGAGGTCCAGATACGCAGTATTTT.

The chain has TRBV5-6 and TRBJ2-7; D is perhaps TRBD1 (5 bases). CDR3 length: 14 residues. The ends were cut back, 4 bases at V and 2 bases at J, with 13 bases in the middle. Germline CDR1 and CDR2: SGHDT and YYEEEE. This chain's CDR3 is CASSPDSFTYEQYF. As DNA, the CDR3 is TGTGCCAGCAGCCCAGACAGCTTCACCTACGAGCAGTACTTC. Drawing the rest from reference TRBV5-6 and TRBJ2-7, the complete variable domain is DAGVTQSPTHLIKTRGQQVTLRCSPKSGHDTVSWYQQALGQGPQFIFQYYEEEERQRGNFPDRFSGHQFPNYSSELNVNALLLGDSALYLCASSPDSFTYEQYFGPGTRLTVT.

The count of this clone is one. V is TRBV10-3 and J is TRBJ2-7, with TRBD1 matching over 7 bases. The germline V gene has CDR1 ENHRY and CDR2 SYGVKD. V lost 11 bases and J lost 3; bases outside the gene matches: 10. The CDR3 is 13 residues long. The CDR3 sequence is CAVRRQGNYEQYF. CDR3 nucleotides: TGTGCCGTTCGTCGACAGGGCAACTACGAGCAGTACTTC.

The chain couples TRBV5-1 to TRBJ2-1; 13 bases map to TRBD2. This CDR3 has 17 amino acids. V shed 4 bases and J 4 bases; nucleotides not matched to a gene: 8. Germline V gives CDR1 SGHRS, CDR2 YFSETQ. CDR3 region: CASSAAGLAGAYNEQFF. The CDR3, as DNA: TGCGCCAGCAGCGCTGCTGGACTAGCGGGAGCTTACAATGAGCAGTTCTTC.

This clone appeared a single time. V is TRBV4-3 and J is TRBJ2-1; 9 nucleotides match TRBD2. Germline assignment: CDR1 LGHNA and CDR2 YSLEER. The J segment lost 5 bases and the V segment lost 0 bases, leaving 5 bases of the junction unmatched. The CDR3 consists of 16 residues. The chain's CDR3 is CASSQDPSGIHNEQFF. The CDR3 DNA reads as TGCGCCAGCAGCCAAGATCCTAGCGGGATCCACAATGAGCAGTTCTTC.

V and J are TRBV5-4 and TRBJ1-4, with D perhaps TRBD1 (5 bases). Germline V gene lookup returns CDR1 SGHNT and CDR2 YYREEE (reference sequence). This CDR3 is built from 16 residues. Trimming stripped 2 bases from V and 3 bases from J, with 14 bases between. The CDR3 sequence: CASSLDPGWANEKLFF. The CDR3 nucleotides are TGTGCCAGCAGCTTAGACCCAGGGTGGGCTAATGAAAAACTGTTTTTT. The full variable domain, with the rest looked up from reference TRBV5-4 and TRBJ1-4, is ETGVTQSPTHLIKTRGQQVTLRCSSQSGHNTVSWYQQALGQGPQFIFQYYREEENGRGNFPPRFSGLQFPNYSSELNVNALELDDSALYLCASSLDPGWANEKLFFGSGTQLSVL.

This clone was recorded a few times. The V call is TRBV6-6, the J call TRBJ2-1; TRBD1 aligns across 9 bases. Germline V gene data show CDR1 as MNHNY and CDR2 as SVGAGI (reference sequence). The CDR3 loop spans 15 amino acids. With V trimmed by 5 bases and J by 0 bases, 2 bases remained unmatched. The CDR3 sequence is CASSRTGVSYNEQFF. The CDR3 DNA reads TGTGCCAGCAGTCGGACAGGGGTCTCCTACAATGAGCAGTTCTTC.